Listed below are T cell receptor beta chains from one sample, sequenced in a study of cytomegalovirus exposure and HLA in healthy donors. TCRdb keeps only in-frame clones here, not all; method: immunoSEQ multiplex PCR. This sample's clone table lists 100,000 to 150,000 clones. Sequencing input: PBMCs. Receptor source: a woman aged 35 to 49 in good health and CMV-seropositive. The CDR3 runs from the conserved cysteine through the conserved F or W. The D gene is left open where the match is weak.

v_gene	j_gene	len	d_gene	CDR3nt	CDR3aa
TRBV25-1	TRBJ2-1	16	TRBD1	TGTGCCAGCAGTCCGGGAGATGGGACAGGGGATACTGAGCAGTTCTTC	CASSPGDGTGDTEQFF
TRBV14	TRBJ2-1	15	.	TGTGCCAGCAGCCAAGATATAACGGGATTCTATGAGCAGTTCTTC	CASSQDITGFYEQFF
TRBV13	TRBJ2-3	19	TRBD2	TGTGCCAGCAGCTTAGCCTTGGGACTAGCGGGAGCGCCCACAGATACGCAGTATTTT	CASSLALGLAGAPTDTQYF
TRBV19	TRBJ2-7	14	TRBD1	TGTGCCAGTAGTATTGGGACAGGGAACGACGAGCAGTACTTC	CASSIGTGNDEQYF
TRBV10-3	TRBJ1-3	18	.	TGTGCCATCAGTGAGAGAAATACTAGGGGGGGACCTGGAAGCACCATATATTTT	CAISERNTRGGPGSTIYF
TRBV9	TRBJ1-4	14	.	TGTGCCAGCAGCGGCGCAGGGAAAAGTGAAAAACTGTTTTTT	CASSGAGKSEKLFF
TRBV2	TRBJ2-7	12	.	TGTGCCAGCAGCCCTCTGTCCTACGAGCAGTACTTC	CASSPLSYEQYF
TRBV30	TRBJ2-2	17	TRBD2	TGTGCCTGGAGTGGACTAGCGGGAAAGGTGGACACCGGGGAGCTGTTTTTT	CAWSGLAGKVDTGELFF
TRBV11-2	TRBJ2-7	14	TRBD2	TGTGCCAGCAGTCGACTAGCGGGAGCCCACGAGCAGTACTTC	CASSRLAGAHEQYF
TRBV5-4	TRBJ2-1	14	TRBD1	TGTGCCAGCAGCTTTCCACAGGGGCTGAATGAGCAGTTCTTC	CASSFPQGLNEQFF
TRBV18	TRBJ1-2	12	TRBD1	TGTGCCAGCTCGTTGGACAGGGATGGCTACACCTTC	CASSLDRDGYTF
TRBV19	TRBJ1-5	13	TRBD1	TGTGCCAGTAAGGGACAGGGTGATCAGCCCCAGCATTTT	CASKGQGDQPQHF
TRBV6-5	TRBJ1-4	13	.	TGTGCCAGCAGTCTACGTCTAAATGAAAAACTGTTTTTT	CASSLRLNEKLFF
TRBV5-6	TRBJ1-1	17	TRBD1	TGTGCCAGCAGCCCGACCCGCTGGACAGGGAAAAGATCAGAAGCTTTCTTT	CASSPTRWTGKRSEAFF
TRBV11-2	TRBJ1-5	15	TRBD1	TGTGCCAGCAGCTTATCTGGGACAGGGGATCAGCCCCAGCATTTT	CASSLSGTGDQPQHF
TRBV5-5	TRBJ2-1	16	.	TGTGCCAGCAGCTTGGCGGGGGAAAGGTTTTACAATGAGCAGTTCTTC	CASSLAGERFYNEQFF
TRBV5-5	TRBJ1-1	13	.	TGTGCCAGCAGCTTGCGGCAGGCCAGTTTGGCTTTCTTT	CASSLRQASLAFF
TRBV5-6	TRBJ2-7	13	.	TGTGCCAGCGGGCCAGAGGGTAGGCGCGAGCAGTACTTC	CASGPEGRREQYF
TRBV29-1	TRBJ2-1	15	TRBD2	TGCAGCGTTGAAGCCCTAGCGGGAGGTGACAATGAGCAGTTCTTC	CSVEALAGGDNEQFF
TRBV5-1	TRBJ2-1	17	TRBD2	TGCGCCAGCAGCTTGGGGGGGACTAGCGGGAGCTACAATGAGCAGTTCTTC	CASSLGGTSGSYNEQFF
TRBV7-9	TRBJ2-1	16	TRBD2	TGTGCCAGCAGTGGACTAGCGGGAAGGTCGTACAATGAGCAGTTCTTC	CASSGLAGRSYNEQFF
TRBV29-1	TRBJ2-1	14	TRBD2	TGCAGCGTTGAAAAGAGTGCTAGCGGGAGCGAGCAGTTCTTC	CSVEKSASGSEQFF
TRBV5-1	TRBJ1-1	15	TRBD1	TGCGCCAGCACTCAGGGGGTTAGGAGGAACACTGAAGCTTTCTTT	CASTQGVRRNTEAFF
TRBV29-1	TRBJ2-2	15	TRBD1	TGCAGCGCTGCCTACAGGGGTACGGGCACCGGGGAGCTGTTTTTT	CSAAYRGTGTGELFF
TRBV28	TRBJ2-1	15	.	TGTGCCAGCAGTGGGTCCGGAGATCAGGGGAATGAGCAGTTCTTC	CASSGSGDQGNEQFF
TRBV28	TRBJ2-3	17	TRBD1	TGTGCCAGCAGTTTATGGGGGGCCAGGGGGCGGACAGATACGCAGTATTTT	CASSLWGARGRTDTQYF
TRBV19	TRBJ2-1	18	.	TGTGCCAGTACCAGGGTCGGCCTTAGCGGCAGCTCCTACAATGAGCAGTTCTTC	CASTRVGLSGSSYNEQFF
TRBV7-9	TRBJ2-1	16	.	TGTGCCAGCAGCTTAGTTGGCGGGAACGTCGACAATGAGCAGTTCTTC	CASSLVGGNVDNEQFF
TRBV14	TRBJ2-1	16	.	TGTGCCAGCAGCCGACGACAGGTGAGCTCCTACAATGAGCAGTTCTTC	CASSRRQVSSYNEQFF
TRBV6-6	TRBJ2-2	15	TRBD1	TGTGCCAGCAGGCCCGGGACAGGGGACACCGGGGAGCTGTTTTTT	CASRPGTGDTGELFF
TRBV4-3	TRBJ2-3	14	.	TGCGCCAGCAGCCAAGAGGAGGTCGGGGTAGTGCAGTATTTT	CASSQEEVGVVQYF
TRBV28	TRBJ1-5	18	.	TGTGCCAGCAGTTTATGGGGTTTACAGGGAAGATTTGGACAGCCCCAGCATTTT	CASSLWGLQGRFGQPQHF
TRBV6-5	TRBJ2-1	16	.	TGTGCCAGCAGTTACTCGTGGACAGATGACCTCAATGAGCAGTTCTTC	CASSYSWTDDLNEQFF
TRBV4-1	TRBJ2-5	14	TRBD2	TGCGCCAGCAGCCAAGGGACTAGCGTAGAGACCCAGTACTTC	CASSQGTSVETQYF
TRBV5-4	TRBJ2-5	16	TRBD2	TGTGCCAGCAGCCCGACTAGCGGGAGGGCCGGGGAGACCCAGTACTTC	CASSPTSGRAGETQYF
TRBV27	TRBJ2-2	15	.	TGTGCCAGCAGTTTAAACGGAGGGAACACCGGGGAGCTGTTTTTT	CASSLNGGNTGELFF
TRBV4-3	TRBJ2-7	15	.	TGCGCCAGCAGCCAAGTTTCGGCAGGGCGCCACGAGCAGTACTTC	CASSQVSAGRHEQYF
TRBV6-5	TRBJ2-5	14	.	TGTGCCAGCAGTTACTCAAGGAGGGTTGAGACCCAGTACTTC	CASSYSRRVETQYF
TRBV23-1	TRBJ1-5	16	TRBD1	TGCGCCATTATCAGACCACAGGGGGCTAGCAATCAGCCCCAGCATTTT	CAIIRPQGASNQPQHF
TRBV19	TRBJ1-1	13	.	TGTGCCAGTAGTCGGGACATGAACACTGAAGCTTTCTTT	CASSRDMNTEAFF
TRBV18	TRBJ1-5	14	.	TGTGCCAGCTCACGGGACTTTAGCAATCAGCCCCAGCATTTT	CASSRDFSNQPQHF
TRBV7-9	TRBJ1-5	16	TRBD1	TGTGCCAGCAGCCCGGGGACAGGGGGCGTCAATCAGCCCCAGCATTTT	CASSPGTGGVNQPQHF
TRBV15	TRBJ2-7	12	.	TGTGCCACCAGCAGGGACAAATACGAGCAGTACTTC	CATSRDKYEQYF
TRBV7-2	TRBJ1-4	15	TRBD1	TGTGCCAGCAGCTCACAGGGGGCAACTAATGAAAAACTGTTTTTT	CASSSQGATNEKLFF
TRBV6-5	TRBJ1-2	15	TRBD1	TGTGCCAGCAGCAATGCCCCACAGGGGAGGTATGGCTACACCTTC	CASSNAPQGRYGYTF
TRBV7-2	TRBJ1-5	14	TRBD1	TGTGCCAGCAGCTTGACAGGGTCCAATCAGCCCCAGCATTTT	CASSLTGSNQPQHF
TRBV5-1	TRBJ2-3	15	.	TGCGCCAGCAGCTTGGAAGCCGGTAGCACAGATACGCAGTATTTT	CASSLEAGSTDTQYF
TRBV28	TRBJ2-3	15	.	TGTGCCAGCAGTTATTCGGGAGCAGGGGGGGATACGCAGTATTTT	CASSYSGAGGDTQYF
TRBV29-1	TRBJ1-1	13	.	TGCAGCGTTGAAGCACGGTTGAACACTGAAGCTTTCTTT	CSVEARLNTEAFF